The rows below give T cell receptor beta chains drawn from one sample of a study of blood T cells in healthy people across ages. TCRdb re-called the 5' RACE reads with MiXCR, one entry per CDR3 protein. The profile shows 800,000 to 1,300,000 distinct CDR3 sequences, roughly a quarter of them singletons. The same sample was also studied in work on T cells of mothers and their children.

The sequenced sample consisted of blood. The receptors were gathered from a girl aged 2-10 years in good health. The CDR3 runs from the conserved cysteine through the conserved F or W. Fields, in order: D gene, V gene, J gene, clone size, CDR3 DNA, CDR3 protein. The D gene is left open where the match is weak. Some rows mark clone size as missing; the rest say once, few, many or name a class of expanded clone.

>TRBD2|TRBV11-2|TRBJ2-7|-
TGTGCCAGCAGCTTAGTCCCGGGACTAGGGGGTAACGAGCAGTACTTC
CASSLVPGLGGNEQYF
>-|TRBV4-3|TRBJ2-3|-
TGCGCCAGCAGCCAAGAACAAGCAGATACGCAGTATTTT
CASSQEQADTQYF
>TRBD1|TRBV7-6|TRBJ2-2|few
TGTGCCAGCAGCGACCCAACTTGGGACAGCTCAAGACAGAACACCGGGGAGCTGTTTTTT
CASSDPTWDSSRQNTGELFF
>-|TRBV7-6|TRBJ2-5|few
TGTGCCAGCAGCTTAGAAATTTCCTATATGGCCTCAAACATGCGCGCCCAAGAGACCCAGTACTTC
CASSLEISYMASNMRAQETQYF
>-|TRBV7-2|TRBJ2-5|-
TGTGCCAGCAGCTACGACAGTTTACAAGAGACCCAGTACTTC
CASSYDSLQETQYF
>TRBD1|TRBV5-1|TRBJ2-2|few
TGCGCCAGCAGGGGGGACAGGGTCACCGGGGAGCTGTTTTTT
CASRGDRVTGELFF
>TRBD2|TRBV29-1|TRBJ2-3|-
TGCAGCGTTGTCCCTAGCGGGAGGACAGATACGCAGTATTTT
CSVVPSGRTDTQYF
>-|TRBV3-1|TRBJ1-4|-
TGTGCCAGCAGCCAAAATGGAGTAGAGGGCGAAAAACTGTTTTTT
CASSQNGVEGEKLFF
>TRBD2|TRBV11-2|TRBJ2-1|-
TGTGCCAGCAGCTCCAGATCCGGGACTAGAGTGAATGAGCAGTTCTTC
CASSSRSGTRVNEQFF
>-|TRBV28|TRBJ2-1|-
TGTGCCAGCAAAATAGGGTCAAACAATGAGCAGTTCTTC
CASKIGSNNEQFF
>TRBD1|TRBV2|TRBJ1-2|few
TGTGCCAGCAGTAGCCAGGGGGGGGTCTATGGCTACACCTTC
CASSSQGGVYGYTF
>TRBD1|TRBV29-1|TRBJ2-7|few
TGCAGCGTTTCACAGGGGTTTTCCCCAGGCGACGAGCAGTACTTC
CSVSQGFSPGDEQYF
>TRBD1|TRBV7-6|TRBJ1-2|few
TGTGCCAGCAGCTTAGAAGGGGGCAGAGGCTACACCTTC
CASSLEGGRGYTF
>-|TRBV5-8|TRBJ2-7|-
TGTGCCAGCAGCTTGGGGGTCGCGGCTACCCACGAGCAGTACTTC
CASSLGVAATHEQYF
>-|TRBV5-5|TRBJ2-5|-
TGTGCCAGCAGCCACGGAGGCGAGTGGGAGACCCAGTACTTC
CASSHGGEWETQYF
>-|TRBV4-3|TRBJ2-7|-
TGCGCCAGCAGCCAAGATACCAATTACTTCTACGAGCAGTACTTC
CASSQDTNYFYEQYF
>TRBD2|TRBV27|TRBJ2-1|-
TGTGCCAGCAAGAAACCGGGACTAGGGATCGATGAGCAGTTCTTC
CASKKPGLGIDEQFF
>-|TRBV20-1|TRBJ1-2|-
TGCAGTGCCGGATCCCCAGGGCGCGGCTATGGCTACACCTTC
CSAGSPGRGYGYTF
>TRBD1|TRBV20-1|TRBJ1-2|-
TGCAATGCTAGGGACAGAACTAACTATGGCTACACCTTC
CNARDRTNYGYTF
>TRBD2|TRBV7-9|TRBJ2-5|-
TGTGCCAGCAGACTAGCGGGGGTCGAAGAGACCCAGTACTTC
CASRLAGVEETQYF
>-|TRBV6-5|TRBJ2-2|-
TGTGCCAGCAGTTACTCGACCGGGGCCTTGAACACCGGGGAGCTGTTTTTT
CASSYSTGALNTGELFF
>-|TRBV7-9|TRBJ2-5|few
TGTGCCAGCAGCCTTTCCCTAGGCGGTCAAGAGACCCAGTACTTC
CASSLSLGGQETQYF
>-|TRBV21-1|TRBJ2-5|few
TGTGCCAGCAGCCTACTCCCGGACCGGGGTATAAGACAGGGGTTGCAAGAGACCCAGTACTTC
CASSLLPDRGIRQGLQETQYF
>TRBD2|TRBV12-3/TRBV12-4|TRBJ2-1|few
TGTGCCAGCAGTGTTAAAGCGGGGACCTACAATGAGCAGTTCTTC
CASSVKAGTYNEQFF
>-|TRBV29-1|TRBJ2-1|once
TGCAGCGTTGAATTGGCTACATACAATGAGCAGTTCTTC
CSVELATYNEQFF
>TRBD2|TRBV3-1|TRBJ2-7|-
TGTGCCAGCAGCCAAGGAAGCGGGAGGGCCCGGGAGCAGTACTTC
CASSQGSGRAREQYF
>-|TRBV7-2|TRBJ1-2|few
TGTGCCAGCAGCTTAGCCCTTGACAGGTTTGGTGGCTACACCTTC
CASSLALDRFGGYTF
>-|TRBV10-3|TRBJ1-2|-
TGTGCCATCAGCTCCCCTGGGGCAGGGGAAGGTGGTAAAGGCTACACCTTC
CAISSPGAGEGGKGYTF
>-|TRBV29-1|TRBJ1-1|-
TGCAGCGTTGATTCCAGGGATTGGAACACTGAAGCTTTCTTT
CSVDSRDWNTEAFF
>TRBD2|TRBV29-1|TRBJ2-4|-
TGCAGCGTTGCGGGGGGAGGGAAAAACATTCAGTACTTC
CSVAGGGKNIQYF
>TRBD1|TRBV6-5|TRBJ2-5|few
TGTGCCAGCACCAGGGGGACAGTCACCAAGGAGACCCAGTACTTC
CASTRGTVTKETQYF
>TRBD2|TRBV20-1|TRBJ2-7|-
TGCAGTGCTAGAGACATAGCGGGCCACTCCTACGAGCAGTACTTC
CSARDIAGHSYEQYF
>TRBD1|TRBV4-3|TRBJ1-2|-
TGCGCCAGCAGCCAAGATGGGACAGGGGCGTTCGGCTACACCTTC
CASSQDGTGAFGYTF
>TRBD1|TRBV7-6|TRBJ2-7|few
TGTGCCAGCAGCTTTGTACAGGGGGCCTACGAGCAGTACTTC
CASSFVQGAYEQYF
>-|TRBV21-1|TRBJ2-7|-
TGTGCCAGCATCGAACAAGGCCAGGCAGCCGAGCAGTACTTC
CASIEQGQAAEQYF
>TRBD2|TRBV9|TRBJ2-1|few
TGTGCCAGCAGCCCGGCGGGGGGCGGGAAGTACAATGAGCAGTTCTTC
CASSPAGGGKYNEQFF
>-|TRBV7-2|TRBJ1-3|-
TGTGCCAGCAGCTTAGATGGGACGACTGGAAACACCATATATTTT
CASSLDGTTGNTIYF
>-|TRBV29-1|TRBJ2-7|-
TGCAGCGTTTTCGGCGACGAGCAGTACTTC
CSVFGDEQYF
>-|TRBV7-2|TRBJ1-6|-
TGTGCCAGCAAAATCCCCAATTCACCCCTCCACTTT
CASKIPNSPLHF
>-|TRBV6-2/TRBV6-3|TRBJ2-7|-
TGTGCCAGCACGCGCCAGGGAGACTACGAGCAGTACTTC
CASTRQGDYEQYF
>TRBD2|TRBV7-2|TRBJ2-1|many
TGTGCCAGCAGCCCTAGCGGGGGGGATTACAATGAGCAGTTCTTC
CASSPSGGDYNEQFF
>-|TRBV5-1|TRBJ2-2|-
TGCGCCAGCAGCTTTCTAGAGAAAGCCGGGGAGCTGTTTTTT
CASSFLEKAGELFF